These 29 T cell receptor beta chains were all obtained from the same sample, sequenced in a study of blood T cells in healthy people across ages. Next came a second PCR, run for roughly 6 to 11 cycles, which used a sample-barcoded 5' primer along with a J-beta primer mix. TCRdb re-analysed the 5' RACE reads in MiXCR, keeping a single row per CDR3 protein. The sample yields 600,000 to 850,000 distinct CDR3 sequences, roughly 44% seen once. Sequencing was carried out using blood. These receptors came from a woman aged 55-69 years in good health.

The chain is built from TRBV12-3 or TRBV12-4 and TRBJ2-1; D unclear. Trimming took 4 bases from V and 13 from J, leaving 14 bases between them. The length of the CDR3 is 12 residues. DNA for the CDR3: TGTGCCAGCAGTTCTCACTTACGGTCCCAGTTCTTC. Protein product: CASSSHLRSQFF.

This clonotype came up once. The rearrangement links TRBV18 to TRBJ1-3; possible D gene TRBD1, 5 bases. Germline loops: CDR1 KGHSH, CDR2 LQKENI. The CDR3 consists of 16 residues. Trimming pared 2 bases from V and 0 bases from J, leaving 11 bases between. The CDR3 is CASSPRQTSSGNTIYF. For the CDR3, the DNA is TGTGCCAGCTCACCAAGACAGACTAGCTCTGGAAACACCATATATTTT.

The chain has TRBV29-1 and TRBJ2-4; perhaps TRBD1 as D (5 bases). The length of the CDR3 is 14 residues. With 5 bases removed from V and 6 bases from J, the gap between germline ends came to 17 bases. Germline V gene lookup returns CDR1 SQVTM and CDR2 ANQGSEA. The DNA for the CDR3 is TGCAGCGTTTGTCCCACAGGCTCCAGAAACATTCAGTACTTC. This sequence encodes CSVCPTGSRNIQYF.

The sample holds one count of this clonotype. The V call is TRBV18, the J call TRBJ2-1, with D maybe TRBD1 (6 bases). V was trimmed by 3 bases and J by 4 bases, leaving 16 bases between them. This CDR3 contains 16 residues. The germline V gene has CDR1 KGHSH and CDR2 LQKENI. The CDR3 DNA reads as TGTGCCAGCTCACCGGCACAGACGGGGACATACAATGAGCAGTTCTTC. Residues: CASSPAQTGTYNEQFF.

This clonotype was seen many times. The V and J genes are TRBV5-1 and TRBJ2-7, with D uncertain. Germline loops: CDR1 SGHRS, CDR2 YFSETQ. Deletions cut 2 bases from V and 3 bases from J, with 12 bases between. This CDR3 contains 14 residues. The CDR3 DNA reads as TGCGCCAGCAGCTTAGGCACAACCGTCTACGAGCAGTACTTC. Amino acid sequence: CASSLGTTVYEQYF.

For this clonotype: A much larger clone differs from this one at a single base, so this may be a read error. The chain combines TRBV6-2 or TRBV6-3 with TRBJ2-5, with TRBD1 identical over 7 bases. The end of the DNA is better explained by TRBJ2-7, so the J call may be wrong. The CDR3 consists of 14 residues. Germline CDR1 and CDR2: MNHEY and SVGEGT. CDR3 protein: CASSYAGQAREQYF. The CDR3 nucleotides read TGTGCCAGCAGTTACGCCGGACAGGCACGCGAGCAGTACTTC.

This clonotype was observed a handful of times. This chain connects TRBV7-2 to TRBJ1-2; no reliable D call. The CDR3 spans 14 residues. Looked up from germline, CDR1 is SGHTA and CDR2 is FQGNSA. V was cut by 3 bases and J by 5 bases, with 13 bases left in between. CDR3: CASSFVSSEYGYTF. The CDR3 nucleotides read TGTGCCAGCAGCTTTGTCTCCTCCGAGTATGGCTACACCTTC.

This clonotype was seen only a few times. The CDR3 sequence is CASTRMPDTQYF. CDR3 nucleotide sequence: TGTGCCAGTACCCGGATGCCAGATACGCAGTATTTT. This chain joins TRBV4-2 and TRBJ2-3; no definite D call. The CDR3 covers 12 residues. V lost 9 bases to trimming and J lost 4 bases, with 11 bases between them. Germline V lookup: CDR1 LGHNA, CDR2 YNFKEQ.

This clonotype was observed a few times. The chain combines TRBV29-1 with TRBJ1-4; 7 positions agree with TRBD1. The CDR3 runs to 14 residues. V shed 0 bases and J 3 bases; nucleotides not matched to a gene: 1. The germline V gene encodes CDR1 SQVTM and CDR2 ANQGSEA. CDR3 protein: CSVEDGTANEKLFF. The CDR3 DNA is TGCAGCGTTGAAGATGGGACAGCTAATGAAAAACTGTTTTTT.

The chain links TRBV12-3 or TRBV12-4 to TRBJ1-2; D ambiguous. The V end was cut by 4 bases, the J end by 3 bases, with 6 bases between. CDR3 length equals 12 residues. CDR3 protein: CASSSRYYGYTF. CDR3 nucleotides: TGTGCCAGCAGTTCGCGGTACTATGGCTACACCTTC.

This clonotype occurred a few times. The chain carries TRBV20-1 and TRBJ2-5; 12 nucleotides match TRBD2. CDR1 and CDR2 from the germline V gene are DFQATT and SNEGSKA (reference sequence). This CDR3 is 15 amino acids long. V was pared by 3 bases and J by 5 bases, with 7 bases of the junction left unmatched. The CDR3 DNA sequence: TGCAGTGCTAGTAGCCCTAGCGGGGGGGCGGAGACCCAGTACTTC. This gives the protein CSASSPSGGAETQYF.

The chain has TRBV2 and TRBJ2-1; D is undetermined. Germline V gene data show CDR1 as SNHLY and CDR2 as FYNNEI. V gave up 8 bases and J gave up 0 bases, with 11 bases separating them. The CDR3 has 14 residues. The CDR3, as DNA: TGTGCCAGCGGACGCGGCAGCTCCTACAATGAGCAGTTCTTC. Translated, it gives CASGRGSSYNEQFF.

The chain joins TRBV3-1 to TRBJ2-5; 13 nucleotides agree with TRBD2. Germline loops: CDR1 LGHDT, CDR2 YNNKEL (reference sequence). With 0 bases clipped from V and 11 bases from J, the junction kept 15 bases outside the gene matches. The CDR3 sequence is 18 residues long. CDR3 in amino acids: CASSQDLTSGRSYNEQYF. For the CDR3, the DNA is TGTGCCAGCAGCCAAGATTTGACTAGCGGGAGGTCCTACAATGAGCAGTACTTC.

The chain couples TRBV7-2 to TRBJ2-7; 10 nucleotides align to TRBD2. Unmatched junction bases numbered 20, after V lost 5 bases and J lost 7 bases. The CDR3 sequence is 18 residues long. Germline CDR1 is SGHTA and CDR2 is FQGNSA. CDR3 nucleotide sequence: TGTGCCAGCAGCCCCGGGCTAGCGGGGGAAAGCTCCTACAATGAGCAGTACTTC. Protein: CASSPGLAGESSYNEQYF.

The CDR3 DNA sequence: TGTGCCAGCGGTGGGACAGATACGCAGTATTTT. It is translated as CASGGTDTQYF. V gene TRBV6-6 combines with J gene TRBJ2-3; D call uncertain. This CDR3 is built from 11 residues. Germline CDR1 and CDR2: MNHNY and SVGAGI (reference sequence). V was trimmed by 8 bases and J by 3 bases, leaving 6 bases between them.

This rearrangement joins TRBV24-1 to TRBJ2-3; D perhaps matches TRBD2 (6 bases). Deletions cut 3 bases from V and 0 bases from J, with 6 bases between. CDR3 size: 14 residues. Germline V gene lookup returns CDR1 KGHDR and CDR2 SFDVKD. The CDR3 DNA follows: TGTGCCACCAGTGATCGGGGGAGCACAGATACGCAGTATTTT. This encodes CATSDRGSTDTQYF.

The chain joins TRBV28 to TRBJ2-5, with TRBD2 as a possible D gene (6 bases). The last part of the DNA fits TRBJ2-1 better; the J call may be wrong. Looked up from germline, CDR1 is MDHEN and CDR2 is SYDVKM. CDR3 length equals 13 residues. CDR3 residues: CAIPGEDQETQFF. The CDR3 coding sequence is TGTGCCATTCCTGGGGAGGACCAAGAGACCCAGTTCTTC.

The V and J genes are TRBV29-1 and TRBJ1-1, with 7 bases that match TRBD1. The CDR3 is made up of 14 amino acids. V was clipped by 4 bases and J by 4 bases; unmatched bases: 9. Germline assignment: CDR1 SQVTM and CDR2 ANQGSEA. CDR3 DNA: TGCAGCGTTGTCGGGGACAGCAGGGGCACTGAAGCTTTCTTT. This codes for CSVVGDSRGTEAFF.

The chain couples TRBV24-1 to TRBJ2-7; D is possibly TRBD1 (5 bases). Deletions cut 2 bases from V and 7 bases from J, with 26 bases between. The length of the CDR3 is 18 residues. Germline V CDR1 and CDR2: KGHDR, SFDVKD. The CDR3 loop reads CATSDSSPRTKANDEQYF. The CDR3 nucleotides read TGTGCCACCAGTGATTCCTCGCCCAGGACAAAAGCCAACGATGAGCAGTACTTC.

The chain links TRBV6-2 or TRBV6-3 to TRBJ1-1; D remains ambiguous. Germline-derived CDR1 and CDR2 are MNHEY and SVGEGT. This CDR3 region has 14 residues. Trimming took off 1 base at V and 4 bases at J, with 10 bases between the two ends. CDR3 residues: CASSYFPVATEAFF. For the CDR3, the DNA is TGTGCCAGCAGTTACTTCCCAGTCGCCACTGAAGCTTTCTTT.

The V gene is TRBV18, the J gene TRBJ2-5, with unresolved D. Germline lookup yields CDR1 KGHSH and CDR2 LQKENI. V dropped 8 bases and J dropped 0 bases, with 13 bases sitting between them. The CDR3 is 14 residues long. The CDR3 here is CASLAVRNQETQYF. In DNA, the CDR3 is TGTGCCAGCCTGGCCGTACGAAACCAAGAGACCCAGTACTTC.

The rearrangement joins TRBV3-1 to TRBJ1-4; D not resolved. Per germline, CDR1 LGHDT and CDR2 YNNKEL (reference sequence). The CDR3 is 13 amino acids. V dropped 4 bases and J dropped 10 bases, with 13 bases sitting between them. The CDR3 loop is CASSLATRGKLFF. DNA of the CDR3: TGTGCCAGCAGCCTCGCAACAAGAGGAAAACTGTTTTTT.

In DNA, the CDR3 is TGTGCCAGCAGTCCAGACACCTCCATCTACAATGAGCAGTTCTTC. It encodes CASSPDTSIYNEQFF. The J gene is TRBJ2-1, the V gene TRBV6-5; D unclear. CDR1 MNHEY and CDR2 SVGAGI come from the germline V gene. The V end was cut by 5 bases, the J end by 3 bases, with 14 bases between. CDR3 size: 15 residues.

This chain links TRBV7-6 with TRBJ1-5; 7 nucleotides agree with TRBD1. The CDR3 contains 15 residues. V dropped 5 bases and J dropped 5; count of bases not matched to a gene: 9. The germline V gene encodes CDR1 SGHVS and CDR2 FNYEAQ. CDR3 DNA sequence: TGTGCCAGCAGCCCTACAGGGAGGGGGCATCAGCCCCAGCATTTT. Encoded protein: CASSPTGRGHQPQHF.

The chain has TRBV28 and TRBJ1-3; D gene unclear. V lost 5 bases to trimming and J lost 4 bases, with 15 bases between them. CDR3 length: 15 amino acids. Per germline, CDR1 MDHEN and CDR2 SYDVKM. Written as DNA, the CDR3 is TGTGCCAGCAGTCCCCCGGGCCAAGGGGGAAACACCATATATTTT. It codes for CASSPPGQGGNTIYF.

Of note for this clonotype: A much larger clone is a single base away; this may be a read error. V usage is TRBV20-1 and J usage is TRBJ2-7; the D gene is possibly TRBD2 (7 bases). The V end lost 1 base, the J end lost 4 bases, and 14 bases lay between the germline ends. The CDR3 is made up of 14 amino acids. Looked up from germline, CDR1 is DFQATT and CDR2 is SNEGSKA (reference sequence). CDR3 bases: TGCAGTGCTAGAGGCACTGGGAGGGGGTACGAGCAGTACTTC. Encoded protein: CSARGTGRGYEQYF.

The J gene is TRBJ1-6, the V gene TRBV20-1; the D gene is possibly TRBD1 (5 bases). The CDR3 extends over 14 amino acids. Germline CDR1 reads DFQATT; CDR2 reads SNEGSKA (reference sequence). Trimming left V 6 bases short and J 6 bases short, with 15 bases between. This CDR3 is CSARQSGPNSPLHF. For the CDR3, the DNA is TGCAGTGCCCGACAGAGCGGGCCTAATTCACCCCTCCACTTT.

A word on this clonotype: This clone may be a read error of a much larger clone one base away. It is likely a read error, because the conserved phenylalanine at the end of the CDR3 is missing. The gene calls are TRBV10-3 and TRBJ2-5, with D tentatively TRBD2 (6 bases). Per germline, CDR1 ENHRY and CDR2 SYGVKD. This CDR3 has 13 amino acids. Between the trimmed V and J ends, which lost 8 bases and 4 bases, there was a span of 14 bases. The DNA for the CDR3 is TGTGCCATCTCGAAGGAGGGCGGAGAGACCCAGTACTTA. Amino acid sequence: CAISKEGGETQYL.

The gene calls are TRBV29-1 and TRBJ2-7; TRBD1 aligns across 7 bases. Looked up from germline, CDR1 is SQVTM and CDR2 is ANQGSEA. Trimming removed 7 bases from V and 4 bases from J; junction bases left unmatched: 4. This CDR3 has 11 amino acids. CDR3: CSATGKYEQYF. As DNA, the CDR3 is TGCAGCGCGACAGGGAAATACGAGCAGTACTTC.